This T cell receptor beta chain was sequenced for a study of T cell responses to AZD1222 COVID-19 vaccine. Study at large: Doses given second, at about 4 or about 12 weeks, were pooled.

Libraries were prepared by immunoSEQ multiplex PCR; TCRdb keeps only in-frame clonotypes and omits some of them. The table shows approximately 110,000 clones, with around 90% occurring only once. This clonotype originated in an adult in good health. This specimen consisted of peripheral blood, obtained on day 0 of AZD1222 vaccination.

The chain's CDR3 is CASSLQGQPQHF. CDR3 DNA sequence: TGTGCCAGCAGCTTACAGGGGCAGCCCCAGCATTTT. The genes are TRBV7-9 and TRBJ1-5; maybe TRBD1 (6 bases). Germline values: CDR1 SEHNR, CDR2 FQNEAQ (reference sequence). V was cut by 2 bases and J by 7 bases, with 6 bases left in between. This CDR3 has 12 residues.